The T cell receptor (beta chain) under discussion was sequenced for a study of T cells after yellow fever vaccination. Study-wide background: Fractions with few cells were prepared using SMART-Seq v4 Ultra Low Input.

This clonotype was seen a handful of times. Its antigen is unidentified. CDR3 size: 16 residues. CDR1 is MNHEY and CDR2 is SVGEGT in the germline V gene. V gave up 0 bases and J gave up 1 base, with 13 bases separating them. In TCRdb, the 5' RACE reads were re-called with MiXCR into one record per CDR3 protein. Among a few hundred thousand distinct CDR3 sequences listed, 12% were seen once. Study-level results: A minor fraction of clonotypes spanned both CD4 and CD8 compartments.

Sequences were derived from CD4+ T cells sorted from PBMCs, sampled 15 days after the yellow fever booster vaccination. This TCR was sampled from a man aged 18 to 30 who received the YFV17D yellow fever vaccine. The chain carries TRBV6-2 or TRBV6-3 and TRBJ2-7; D perhaps matches TRBD2 (5 bases). For the CDR3, the DNA is TGTGCCAGCAGTTACTCGTTACGGGGTCAATCCTACGAGCAGTACTTC. The encoded protein is CASSYSLRGQSYEQYF.